The 10 T cell receptor beta chains given below trace back to one sample, sequenced in a study of blood T cell repertoires in COVID-19. TCRdb's copy holds only in-frame clones and misses some; the assay was immunoSEQ multiplex PCR. The profile shows hundreds of thousands of clones, about 88% of them singletons. Sequencing was performed on PBMCs or T cells enriched from blood (not recorded which). Receptors originate from a woman aged 18-29 years who had been exposed to COVID-19.

This clone came up once. This CDR3 is CASSSTDRRGNTEAFF. CDR3 coding DNA: TGTGCCAGCAGCTCGACCGATCGCAGGGGGAACACTGAAGCTTTCTTT. The chain couples TRBV11-3 to TRBJ1-1, with D possibly TRBD1 on 6 matching bases. Germline CDR1 reads SGHNT; CDR2 reads YENEEA. V lost 4 bases, J lost 1 base, and 16 bases lay in between. The length of the CDR3 is 16 residues.

The chain couples TRBV11-2 to TRBJ2-7; 7 nucleotides align to TRBD1. This CDR3 has 12 residues. Per germline, CDR1 SGHAT and CDR2 FQNNGV. J was trimmed by 6 bases and V by 6 bases; bases with no gene match: 5. The CDR3 sequence: CASRPDRAEQYF. CDR3 DNA: TGTGCCAGCAGACCTGACAGGGCCGAGCAGTACTTC. Together with reference TRBV11-2 and TRBJ2-7, the CDR3 gives the full variable domain: EAGVAQSPRYKIIEKRQSVAFWCNPISGHATLYWYQQILGQGPKLLIQFQNNGVVDDSQLPKDRFSAERLKGVDSTLKIQPAKLEDSAVYLCASRPDRAEQYFGPGTRLTVT.

The V call is TRBV9, the J call TRBJ2-3; the D gene is possibly TRBD1 (6 bases). Per the germline V gene, CDR1 is SGDLS and CDR2 is YYNGEE. The CDR3 spans 14 residues. V lost 8 bases, J lost 4 bases, and 17 bases lay in between. CDR3 coding DNA: TGTGCCAGTAACACAGGGAGCCCCGCAGATACGCAGTATTTT. As protein: CASNTGSPADTQYF.

This clone was counted only a few times. The genes are TRBV4-1 and TRBJ1-6; no clear D gene. The V end lost 4 bases, the J end lost 4 bases, and 14 bases lay between the germline ends. The germline CDR1 and CDR2 sequences are MGHRA and YSYEKL. This CDR3 has 16 residues. For the CDR3, the DNA is TGCGCCAGCAGCCCCACTTCGGAGGGATATAATTCACCCCTCCACTTT. It translates to CASSPTSEGYNSPLHF.

A few counts support this clone. The chain joins TRBV19 to TRBJ2-7, with D unresolved. CDR1 is LNHDA, CDR2 SQIVND, per germline (reference sequence). V was clipped by 5 bases and J by 0 bases, with 11 bases between them. There are 14 residues in the CDR3. CDR3 sequence reads: CASSWSTASYEQYF. DNA for the CDR3: TGTGCCAGTAGTTGGTCGACTGCCTCCTACGAGCAGTACTTC.

The rearrangement joins TRBV28 to TRBJ2-3, with TRBD2 identical over 7 bases. CDR3 size: 15 residues. CDR1 is MDHEN and CDR2 is SYDVKM in the germline V gene. V shed 7 bases, J shed 0 bases, and the junction held 7 bases outside the gene matches. The chain's CDR3 is CASTEAGSSTDTQYF. For the CDR3, the DNA is TGTGCCAGCACCGAAGCGGGATCGAGCACAGATACGCAGTATTTT.

The rearrangement joins TRBV10-3 to TRBJ2-1; 7 bases are a match to TRBD2. The germline V gene has CDR1 ENHRY and CDR2 SYGVKD. V gave up 5 bases and J gave up 5 bases; unmatched junction bases: 0. CDR3 length: 12 amino acids. The CDR3 bases are TGTGCCATCAGTCGGGGGGACAATGAGCAGTTCTTC. Translation: CAISRGDNEQFF.

The chain combines TRBV5-6 with TRBJ1-5, with D perhaps TRBD1 (6 bases). Trimming pared 1 base from V and 3 bases from J, leaving 14 bases between. The CDR3 has 16 amino acids. CDR1 and CDR2 (germline): SGHDT, YYEEEE. For the CDR3, the DNA is TGTGCCAGCAGCTTGCGGGGGGCTGTTTCCAATCAGCCCCAGCATTTT. It encodes CASSLRGAVSNQPQHF. Filled out from reference TRBV5-6 and TRBJ1-5, the complete variable domain reads DAGVTQSPTHLIKTRGQQVTLRCSPKSGHDTVSWYQQALGQGPQFIFQYYEEEERQRGNFPDRFSGHQFPNYSSELNVNALLLGDSALYLCASSLRGAVSNQPQHFGDGTRLSIL.

This chain connects TRBV7-3 to TRBJ1-1; D gene unclear. V was trimmed by 5 bases and J by 1 base, leaving 20 bases between them. There are 17 residues in the CDR3. The V gene's germline CDR1 is SGHTA and CDR2 FQGTGA. This chain's CDR3 is CASSPRVRGAGNTEAFF. CDR3 coding DNA: TGTGCCAGCAGCCCAAGGGTTCGGGGAGCCGGGAACACTGAAGCTTTCTTT.

This chain connects TRBV27 to TRBJ1-6; no clear D. V was clipped by 0 bases and J by 2 bases, with 8 bases between them. There are 16 residues in the CDR3. Germline V lookup: CDR1 MNHEY, CDR2 SMNVEV (reference sequence). CDR3 nucleotide sequence: TGTGCCAGCAGTTTATCCGGGATTGCCTATAATTCACCCCTCCACTTT. Translation gives CASSLSGIAYNSPLHF.